The T cell receptor (beta chain) described here comes from a study of blood T cell repertoires in COVID-19. In the study overall: The origin of the acute and convalescent COVID-19 samples was the United States, Italy and Spain. T cells, B-cell-depleted T cells, or PBMCs supplied cDNA or gDNA.

In the original processing: Estimates of nucleated cell counts were drawn from the amplification of reference gene primers. The assay was immunoSEQ multiplex PCR, and TCRdb's table has in-frame clones only and misses some. The DNA gave D and trimming, while V, J and clone size come from that table. The data show 100,000 to 150,000 clones, with around nine tenths seen just once and 1.5% to 1.7% held by the top ten. The material sequenced was peripheral blood. The clonotype was recovered from a human donor in a cohort sampled during active COVID-19.

The CDR3 here is CASSGQFSQPQHF. The CDR3 DNA sequence: TGTGCCAGTAGCGGACAGTTTAGTCAGCCCCAGCATTTT. The chain is built from TRBV19 and TRBJ1-5; possible D gene TRBD1, 6 bases. In germline, CDR1 is LNHDA, CDR2 SQIVND (reference sequence). The CDR3 spans 13 residues. V was clipped by 6 bases and J by 6 bases, with 12 bases between them.